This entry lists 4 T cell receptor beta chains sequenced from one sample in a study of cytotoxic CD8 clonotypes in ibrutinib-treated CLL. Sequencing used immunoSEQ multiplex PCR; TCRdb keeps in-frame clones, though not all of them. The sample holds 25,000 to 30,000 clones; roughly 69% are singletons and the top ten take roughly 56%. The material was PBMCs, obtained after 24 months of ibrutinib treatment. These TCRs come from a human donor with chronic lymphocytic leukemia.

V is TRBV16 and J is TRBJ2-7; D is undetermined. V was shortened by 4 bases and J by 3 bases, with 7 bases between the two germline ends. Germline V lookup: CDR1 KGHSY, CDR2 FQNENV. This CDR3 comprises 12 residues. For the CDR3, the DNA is TGTGCCAGCAGCCGCGGACGCTACGAGCAGTACTTC. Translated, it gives CASSRGRYEQYF.

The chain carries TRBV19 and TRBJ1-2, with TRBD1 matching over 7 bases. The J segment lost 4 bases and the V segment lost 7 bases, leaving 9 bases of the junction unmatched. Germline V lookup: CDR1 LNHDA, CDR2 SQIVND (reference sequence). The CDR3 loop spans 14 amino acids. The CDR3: CASNRQPGGYGYTF. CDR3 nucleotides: TGTGCCAGTAACCGACAACCAGGGGGCTATGGCTACACCTTC.

The CDR3 DNA reads as TGCAGCGTCACGGACAGGTCTGGCCCCCAGCATTTT. Protein product: CSVTDRSGPQHF. The chain uses TRBV29-1 and TRBJ1-5; 7 nucleotides agree with TRBD1. V was clipped by 6 bases and J by 10 bases; unmatched bases: 9. Looked up from germline, CDR1 is SQVTM and CDR2 is ANQGSEA. This CDR3 is built from 12 residues.

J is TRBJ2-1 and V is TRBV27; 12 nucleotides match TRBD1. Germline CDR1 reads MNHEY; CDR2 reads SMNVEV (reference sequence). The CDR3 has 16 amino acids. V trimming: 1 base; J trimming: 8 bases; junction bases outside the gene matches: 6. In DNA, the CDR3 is TGTGCCAGCAGTTTATTGGGGACAGGGGGCCACGATGAGCAGTTCTTC. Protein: CASSLLGTGGHDEQFF.